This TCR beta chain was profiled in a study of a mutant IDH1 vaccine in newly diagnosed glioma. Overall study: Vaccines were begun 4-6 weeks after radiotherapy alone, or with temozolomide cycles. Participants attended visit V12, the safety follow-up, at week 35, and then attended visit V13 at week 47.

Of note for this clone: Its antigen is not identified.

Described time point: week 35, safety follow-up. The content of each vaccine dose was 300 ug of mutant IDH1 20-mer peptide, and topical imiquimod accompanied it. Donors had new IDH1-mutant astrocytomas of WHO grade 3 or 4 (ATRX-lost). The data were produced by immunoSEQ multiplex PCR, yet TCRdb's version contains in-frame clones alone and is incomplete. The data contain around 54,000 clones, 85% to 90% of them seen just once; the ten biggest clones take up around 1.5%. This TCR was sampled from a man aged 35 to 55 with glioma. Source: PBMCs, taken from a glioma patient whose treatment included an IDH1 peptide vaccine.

In DNA, the CDR3 is TGTGCCAGCAGCGCCGGGGGGATCAGCTACGAGCAGTACTTC. Translated, it gives CASSAGGISYEQYF. The genes are TRBV7-2 and TRBJ2-7; 7 bases fit TRBD2. CDR3 length: 14 residues. Germline lookup yields CDR1 SGHTA and CDR2 FQGNSA. V dropped 5 bases and J dropped 3; count of bases not matched to a gene: 7.